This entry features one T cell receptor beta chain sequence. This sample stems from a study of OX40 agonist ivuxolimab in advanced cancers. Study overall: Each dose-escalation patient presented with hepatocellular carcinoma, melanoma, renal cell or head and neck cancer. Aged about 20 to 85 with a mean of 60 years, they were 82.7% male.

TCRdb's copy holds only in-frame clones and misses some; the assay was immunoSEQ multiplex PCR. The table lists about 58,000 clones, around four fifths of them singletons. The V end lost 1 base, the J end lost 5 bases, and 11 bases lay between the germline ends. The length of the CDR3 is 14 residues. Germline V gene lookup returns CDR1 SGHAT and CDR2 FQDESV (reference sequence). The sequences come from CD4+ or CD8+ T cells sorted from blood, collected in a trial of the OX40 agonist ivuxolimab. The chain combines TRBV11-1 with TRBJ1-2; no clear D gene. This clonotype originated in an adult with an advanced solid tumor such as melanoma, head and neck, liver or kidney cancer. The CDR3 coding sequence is TGTGCCAGCAGCTTAGGGTCCGAAGCATATGGCTACACCTTC. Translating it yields CASSLGSEAYGYTF.